Below are 11 T cell receptor beta chains sequenced from a single sample in a study of blood T cell repertoires in COVID-19 (TCRdb year 2020). Library creation used the immunoSEQ multiplex PCR assay. TCRdb took this table from immuneACCESS and kept in-frame rearrangements with V and J called. Such tables lack part of the clones; where checked against another copy, unresolved V genes explain under half of the gap, and the rest is unexplained. In this sample the table shows 400,000 or so clones, approximately 90% of which occur a single time. Of the sample, roughly 0.76% is held by the ten largest clones. The sample was peripheral blood. These receptors were collected from a man younger than 35 with COVID-19, enrolled during active disease.

V gene TRBV6-6 combines with J gene TRBJ2-3; maybe TRBD2 (5 bases). V dropped 8 bases and J dropped 2 bases, with 8 bases sitting between them. The CDR3 extends over 12 amino acids. The V gene's germline CDR1 is MNHNY and CDR2 SVGAGI (reference sequence). This CDR3 is CASSLDTDTQYF. DNA of the CDR3: TGTGCCAGCTCACTAGACACAGATACGCAGTATTTT.

The chain combines TRBV3-1 (or the pseudogene TRBV3-2) with TRBJ2-2; 8 bases fit TRBD2. This CDR3 comprises 15 residues. CDR1 is LGHDT and CDR2 is YNNKEL in the germline V gene (reference sequence). V was clipped by 2 bases and J by 9 bases; unmatched bases: 8. The CDR3: CASSQLSSGGRELFF. The CDR3 nucleotides read TGTGCCAGCAGCCAACTTAGCAGCGGGGGACGGGAGCTGTTTTTT.

This clone was observed a few times. The chain recombines TRBV6-1 with TRBJ2-7, with a possible D match to TRBD2 (6 bases). Germline V gene sequence: CDR1 MNHNS, CDR2 SASEGT. Trimming removed 3 bases from V and 5 bases from J, with 11 bases in between. The CDR3 covers 13 residues. CDR3 residues: CASSDSPGDEQYF. As DNA, the CDR3 is TGTGCCAGCAGTGACAGTCCGGGGGACGAGCAGTACTTC.

V is TRBV19 and J is TRBJ1-1; no firm D call. The V end was cut by 6 bases, the J end by 5 bases, with 10 bases between. The CDR3 runs 12 residues. Germline lookup yields CDR1 LNHDA and CDR2 SQIVND (reference sequence). This CDR3 reads CASRSGFTEAFF. Written as DNA, the CDR3 is TGTGCCAGTAGATCAGGATTTACTGAAGCTTTCTTT.

The CDR3: CASSSSAQSNEKLFF. CDR3 nucleotide sequence: TGTGCCAGCAGCTCCTCTGCACAGTCTAATGAAAAACTGTTTTTT. This sequence joins TRBV5-4 and TRBJ1-4; D gene ambiguous. Germline V gene sequence: CDR1 SGHNT, CDR2 YYREEE (reference sequence). The CDR3 extends over 15 amino acids. V lost 3 bases to trimming and J lost 3 bases, with 12 bases between them.

Notes on this clone: No conserved phenylalanine or tryptophan ends this CDR3, so it is likely a read error. The limits of the CDR3 on the DNA are not certain, so only TCRdb's listed CDR3 is given. This sequence joins TRBV11-2 and TRBJ1-6; the tabulated D call, TRBD1, remains unverified against the DNA. The germline gives CDR1 SGHAT, CDR2 FQNNGV. The CDR3 is 12 residues long, ends included. This chain's CDR3 is CASSHRDDRGIL.

The chain employs TRBV15 and TRBJ2-6; perhaps TRBD2 as D (6 bases). Trimming left V 5 bases short and J 3 bases short, with 14 bases between. This CDR3 comprises 16 residues. The germline CDR1 and CDR2 sequences are LNHNV and YYDKDF (reference sequence). The CDR3 nucleotides are TGTGCCACCAGCGTGTGGGCGGGGCTTGGGGCCAACGTCCTGACTTTC. This translates into CATSVWAGLGANVLTF.

The CDR3: CAISEYRGNNYGYTF. CDR3 nucleotides: TGTGCCATCAGTGAATACAGGGGGAATAACTATGGCTACACCTTC. This chain joins TRBV10-3 and TRBJ1-2, with 8 positions matching TRBD1. The germline V gene has CDR1 ENHRY and CDR2 SYGVKD. V shed 3 bases and J 1 base; nucleotides not matched to a gene: 4. This CDR3 is 15 amino acids long.

This chain links TRBV5-4 with TRBJ2-4, with 8 bases matching TRBD2. Losses at the gene ends were 1 base for V and 1 base for J; bases not matched to a gene: 4. This CDR3 region has 16 residues. Germline CDR1 is SGHNT and CDR2 is YYREEE (reference sequence). The CDR3 DNA reads TGTGCCAGCAGCTTGTGGGGACTAGTGGCCAAAAACATTCAGTACTTC. Its translation: CASSLWGLVAKNIQYF.

V and J are TRBV29-1 and TRBJ1-1; D not resolved. Germline CDR1 reads SQVTM; CDR2 reads ANQGSEA. V lost 2 bases and J lost 0, with 7 bases in between. CDR3 length: 13 amino acids. Here the CDR3 reads CSVETLLNTEAFF. The CDR3, as DNA: TGCAGCGTTGAAACCCTATTGAACACTGAAGCTTTCTTT.

The V and J genes are TRBV6-5 and TRBJ2-7; TRBD1 agrees at 8 bases. J lost 2 bases, V lost 2 bases, and 5 bases had no gene match. The CDR3 consists of 15 residues. Germline loops: CDR1 MNHEY, CDR2 SVGAGI. The CDR3 spells CASSYGQGATYEQYF. For the CDR3, the DNA is TGTGCCAGCAGTTACGGGCAGGGGGCTACCTACGAGCAGTACTTC.